Following are 32 T cell receptor beta chains from one sample sequenced in a study of vaccination and CD4 T cells after COVID-19. What these receptors recognize is not known. Treatment described: approximately 9-day PBMC culture with coronavirus spike peptide pools or control peptides (ViraFEST assay). Sequencing of cultured CD4+ T cell DNA used the Oncomine TCR Beta short-read assay. TCRdb processed the PCR reads anew with MiXCR; each CDR3 protein has one entry. The sample shows some 13,000 distinct CDR3 sequences, just under 35% of them seen only once. Material for sequencing was CD4+ T cells from blood, cultured in vitro. These receptors all stem from a human donor who had recovered from COVID-19.

In its sample, this clonotype was seen a few times. The chain combines TRBV27 with TRBJ2-7; weak D call: TRBD1 (5 bases). Germline V gene data show CDR1 as MNHEY and CDR2 as SMNVEV (reference sequence). The CDR3 totals 13 residues. The V and J ends lost 0 bases and 6 bases respectively, with 9 bases between them. CDR3 nucleotide sequence: TGTGCCAGCAGTTTATCCCAGGGTACCGAGCAGTACTTC. Its protein product is CASSLSQGTEQYF.

The J gene is TRBJ2-3, the V gene TRBV6-2 or TRBV6-3; possibly TRBD1 for D (5 bases). The V gene lost 2 bases and the J gene lost 2 bases, with 8 bases spanning the gap. Germline CDR1 reads MNHEY; CDR2 reads SVGEGT. This CDR3 region has 14 residues. CDR3 protein: CASSYGGATDTQYF. The CDR3 nucleotides read TGTGCCAGCAGTTACGGTGGGGCCACAGATACGCAGTATTTT.

Written as DNA, the CDR3 is TGCGCCAGCAGTCCGACTGAGCAGTTCTTC. It yields the protein CASSPTEQFF. This sequence joins TRBV23-1 and TRBJ2-1; no firm D call. TRBV23-1 is recorded as an ORF, its role being uncertain. V was shortened by 4 bases and J by 9 bases, with 4 bases between the two germline ends. This CDR3 has 10 amino acids.

This clonotype turned up a few times. The V gene is TRBV10-1, the J gene TRBJ2-3; D is perhaps TRBD1 (5 bases). Germline CDR1 and CDR2: WNHNN and SYGVQD (reference sequence). The CDR3 has 14 residues. V was trimmed by 10 bases and J by 3 bases, leaving 17 bases between them. The CDR3 sequence is CATSDTDGTDTQYF. The CDR3 DNA sequence: TGCGCCACTTCGGACACGGATGGAACAGATACGCAGTATTTT.

This clonotype was seen more than once but under ten times. The V and J genes are TRBV20-1 and TRBJ1-6; a possible D gene is TRBD1 (5 bases). The CDR3 spans 15 residues. Germline CDR1 and CDR2: DFQATT and SNEGSKA (reference sequence). Deletions cut 2 bases from V and 0 bases from J, with 8 bases between. In nucleotides, the CDR3 is TGCAGTGCTAGAACAGACAGCTCCTATAATTCACCCCTCCACTTT. Translation: CSARTDSSYNSPLHF.

V gene TRBV5-8 combines with J gene TRBJ2-2; D possibly uses TRBD1 or TRBD2 (5 bases each). CDR1 and CDR2 from the germline V gene are SGHTS and YDEGEE. V was pared by 4 bases and J by 4 bases, with 14 bases between. The CDR3 runs to 15 residues. The CDR3 coding sequence is TGTGCCAGCAGCCCCGGGACCAGAACCACCGGGGAGCTGTTTTTT. As protein: CASSPGTRTTGELFF.

V gene TRBV28 combines with J gene TRBJ1-2; a weak D match, TRBD1 (6 bases). V was cut by 5 bases and J by 2 bases, with 9 bases left in between. CDR3 size: 13 residues. CDR1 is MDHEN, CDR2 SYDVKM, per germline. The CDR3 region has the DNA TGTGCCAGCAGTCAGGACAGAAACTATGGCTACACCTTC. This encodes CASSQDRNYGYTF.

A word on this clonotype: At one end, the junction sequence differs from germline, possibly due to a read error. The V gene is TRBV18, the J gene TRBJ1-2; tentative D call: TRBD1 (5 bases). The CDR3 is 14 amino acids. Germline V gene lookup returns CDR1 KGHSH and CDR2 LQKENI. The chain's CDR3 is CASTPEGRPYGYTF. The CDR3 DNA reads TGTGCCAGCACACCTGAGGGACGGCCCTATGGCTACACCTTC.

The rearrangement joins TRBV6-1 to TRBJ2-5, with 9 bases that match TRBD2. The CDR3 is made up of 16 amino acids. Germline CDR1 and CDR2: MNHNS and SASEGT. Losses at the gene ends were 1 base for V and 1 base for J; bases not matched to a gene: 4. For the CDR3, the DNA is TGTGCCAGCAGTGAAGTCGCGGGAGGGACCCAAGAGACCCAGTACTTC. This sequence encodes CASSEVAGGTQETQYF.

This rearrangement joins TRBV7-3 to TRBJ2-3; TRBD2 agrees at 7 bases. Per germline, CDR1 SGHTA and CDR2 FQGTGA. With V trimmed by 2 bases and J by 5 bases, 7 bases remained unmatched. CDR3 size: 15 residues. The CDR3 bases are TGTGCCAGCAGCTTAGGCGGGAGAGTCGGAGATACGCAGTATTTT. Protein sequence: CASSLGGRVGDTQYF.

The sample holds a few counts of this clonotype. The chain combines TRBV28 with TRBJ1-2, with 7 positions matching TRBD1. The CDR3 has 12 residues. CDR1 is MDHEN and CDR2 is SYDVKM in the germline V gene. The V and J ends lost 8 bases and 8 bases, in that order; junction bases with no gene match: 8. The CDR3 region is CASEPGGGGYTF. DNA for the CDR3: TGTGCCAGCGAGCCAGGGGGAGGAGGCTACACCTTC.

The chain employs TRBV2 and TRBJ2-3; TRBD2 matches 9 bases. The CDR3 length is 14 residues. Germline V gene lookup returns CDR1 SNHLY and CDR2 FYNNEI. V lost 6 bases and J lost 4; bases outside the gene matches: 5. In DNA form, the CDR3 reads TGTGCCAGCAGAACTAGCGGGTCCTCAGATACGCAGTATTTT. Amino acid sequence: CASRTSGSSDTQYF.

CDR3 in amino acids: CASSLGPFTGYGYTF. DNA for the CDR3: TGTGCCAGCAGTTTAGGGCCCTTTACGGGCTATGGCTACACCTTC. J is TRBJ1-2 and V is TRBV12-3 or TRBV12-4, with unresolved D. With 1 base removed from V and 4 bases from J, the gap between germline ends came to 13 bases. CDR3 length: 15 residues.

This chain joins TRBV9 and TRBJ2-1; 8 nucleotides agree with TRBD2. Looked up from germline, CDR1 is SGDLS and CDR2 is YYNGEE. J lost 4 bases, V lost 3 bases, and 6 bases had no gene match. This CDR3 contains 15 residues. CDR3 sequence (DNA): TGTGCCAGCAGCGCCACTAGCGGATCATACAATGAGCAGTTCTTC. It specifies CASSATSGSYNEQFF.

The chain carries TRBV7-9 and TRBJ2-5; D is possibly TRBD1 (6 bases). Germline V CDR1 and CDR2: SEHNR, FQNEAQ (reference sequence). This CDR3 is built from 17 residues. The V gene lost 0 bases and the J gene lost 0 bases, with 14 bases spanning the gap. Here the CDR3 reads CASSLARTADNQETQYF. The CDR3 nucleotides read TGTGCCAGCAGCTTAGCCCGGACAGCGGATAACCAAGAGACCCAGTACTTC.

This clonotype was counted a few times. V and J are TRBV20-1 and TRBJ2-4; D is possibly TRBD1 or TRBD2 (5 bases each). V lost 5 bases, J lost 8 bases, and 16 bases lay in between. The CDR3 spans 13 residues. The germline V gene encodes CDR1 DFQATT and CDR2 SNEGSKA (reference sequence). For the CDR3, the DNA is TGCAGTGCTCCCAGAGGGGTACAATACATTCAGTACTTC. Translating gives CSAPRGVQYIQYF.

This CDR3 reads CASSFSGTSTDTQYF. The CDR3 DNA is TGTGCCAGCAGTTTTAGCGGAACTAGCACAGATACGCAGTATTTT. The genes are TRBV6-5 and TRBJ2-3, with a possible D match to TRBD2 (6 bases). Germline loops: CDR1 MNHEY, CDR2 SVGAGI. V was trimmed by 4 bases and J by 0 bases, leaving 11 bases between them. The CDR3 is made up of 15 amino acids.

This chain joins TRBV6-2 or TRBV6-3 and TRBJ2-3; D is possibly TRBD2 (6 bases). V gave up 6 bases and J gave up 2 bases, with 12 bases separating them. The V gene's germline CDR1 is MNHEY and CDR2 SVGEGT. The CDR3 spans 14 residues. This chain's CDR3 is CASRRLGVTDTQYF. The CDR3 nucleotides are TGTGCCAGCAGGAGACTAGGTGTCACAGATACGCAGTATTTT.

This clonotype was detected a few times. CDR3 residues: CASSLVPTAVYGYTF. The CDR3 coding sequence is TGTGCCAGCAGCTTAGTTCCAACGGCGGTCTATGGCTACACCTTC. The chain combines TRBV7-9 with TRBJ1-2; no clear D gene. Trimming stripped 1 base from V and 4 bases from J, with 13 bases between. This CDR3 region has 15 residues. The germline V gene has CDR1 SEHNR and CDR2 FQNEAQ (reference sequence).

The chain recombines TRBV5-4 with TRBJ1-2; D is unclear. CDR1 and CDR2 (germline): SGHNT, YYREEE (reference sequence). The CDR3 sequence is 11 residues long. The germline V and J ends were trimmed by 0 bases and 10 bases, with 7 bases remaining between them. CDR3 protein: CASSLEGNYTF. The CDR3 bases are TGTGCCAGCAGCTTGGAGGGAAACTACACCTTC.

This clonotype was seen a handful of times. V is TRBV6-1 and J is TRBJ1-2; no definite D call. This CDR3 is 12 amino acids long. Between the trimmed V and J ends, which lost 2 bases and 3 bases, there was a span of 4 bases. From germline, CDR1 is MNHNS and CDR2 SASEGT. CDR3: CASSESDYGYTF. The CDR3 DNA is TGTGCCAGCAGTGAATCAGACTATGGCTACACCTTC.

This clonotype is medium-sized in the sample. The chain joins TRBV20-1 to TRBJ1-5; no clear D gene. Looked up from germline, CDR1 is DFQATT and CDR2 is SNEGSKA (reference sequence). The CDR3 covers 12 residues. V shed 6 bases and J shed 0 bases, with 6 bases lying between them. The CDR3 loop reads CSARSSNQPQHF. In nucleotides, the CDR3 is TGCAGTGCCAGGTCTAGCAATCAGCCCCAGCATTTT.

The chain employs TRBV2 and TRBJ2-5, with TRBD2 identical over 8 bases. CDR1 and CDR2 (germline): SNHLY, FYNNEI. The CDR3 contains 15 residues. J lost 5 bases, V lost 6 bases, and 11 bases had no gene match. CDR3 sequence: CASSAQRAGAETQYF. CDR3 DNA: TGTGCCAGCAGCGCCCAGCGAGCGGGAGCGGAGACCCAGTACTTC.

This clonotype turned up a few times. The chain links TRBV6-5 to TRBJ1-1; TRBD1 matches 8 bases. With 2 bases clipped from V and 0 bases from J, the junction kept 2 bases outside the gene matches. There are 15 residues in the CDR3. Germline-derived CDR1 and CDR2 are MNHEY and SVGAGI. The chain's CDR3 is CASSYQGAVNTEAFF. Written as DNA, the CDR3 is TGTGCCAGCAGTTACCAGGGGGCCGTGAACACTGAAGCTTTCTTT.

The V and J genes are TRBV6-1 and TRBJ2-2; D ambiguous. Germline V CDR1 and CDR2: MNHNS, SASEGT. This CDR3 is built from 12 residues. Trimming took off 5 bases at V and 6 bases at J, with 7 bases between the two ends. Here the CDR3 reads CASSPTAGELFF. In DNA form, the CDR3 reads TGTGCCAGCAGTCCTACAGCCGGGGAGCTGTTTTTT.

This clonotype was recorded a few times. The CDR3 sequence is CSYGTDYNSPLHF. In DNA, the CDR3 is TGCAGCTACGGGACAGACTATAATTCACCCCTCCACTTT. This chain joins TRBV20-1 and TRBJ1-6; 7 nucleotides match TRBD1. Germline loops: CDR1 DFQATT, CDR2 SNEGSKA (reference sequence). CDR3 length: 13 residues.

A few counts support this clonotype. V usage is TRBV6-1 and J usage is TRBJ1-1, with D unclear. CDR1 and CDR2 from the germline V gene are MNHNS and SASEGT. Trimming removed 7 bases from V and 3 bases from J, with 9 bases in between. This CDR3 contains 12 residues. CDR3 residues: CASTNPDTEAFF. The CDR3 DNA follows: TGTGCCAGCACTAATCCAGACACTGAAGCTTTCTTT.

The count of this clonotype is one. The rearrangement uses TRBV6-1 and TRBJ1-4, with a weak D call TRBD1 (6 bases). In germline, CDR1 is MNHNS, CDR2 SASEGT. This CDR3 has 15 amino acids. Trimming took 4 bases from V and 8 from J, leaving 17 bases between them. Here the CDR3 DNA reads TGTGCCAGCAGTGGTAGTCTCGGGGGCGGCGAAAAACTGTTTTTT. This sequence encodes CASSGSLGGGEKLFF.

The chain joins TRBV30 to TRBJ1-2, with a possible D match to TRBD1 (6 bases). V lost 4 bases to trimming and J lost 4 bases, with 13 bases between them. Germline CDR1 and CDR2: GTSNPN and SVGIG (reference sequence). The CDR3 has 13 residues. This CDR3 is CAWTLTGSYGYTF. In nucleotides, the CDR3 is TGTGCCTGGACTTTAACAGGGTCCTATGGCTACACCTTC.

The chain combines TRBV24-1 with TRBJ2-5; 10 nucleotides match TRBD1. Germline values: CDR1 KGHDR, CDR2 SFDVKD. Unmatched junction bases numbered 9, after V lost 4 bases and J lost 5 bases. This CDR3 has 16 residues. CDR3 DNA sequence: TGTGCCACCAGTGAACGGACAGGGGGTTTCCGGGAGACCCAGTACTTC. Its protein product is CATSERTGGFRETQYF.

J is TRBJ2-5 and V is TRBV7-9, with 9 bases identical to TRBD2. In germline, CDR1 is SEHNR, CDR2 FQNEAQ (reference sequence). The length of the CDR3 is 16 residues. J was trimmed by 4 bases and V by 3 bases; bases with no gene match: 9. The CDR3 reads CASSFGSGSYVETQYF. Here the CDR3 DNA reads TGTGCCAGCAGCTTTGGTAGCGGGAGTTATGTAGAGACCCAGTACTTC.

V usage is TRBV19 and J usage is TRBJ2-1, with D perhaps TRBD2 (6 bases). The V and J ends lost 7 bases and 2 bases respectively, with 12 bases between them. CDR1 is LNHDA and CDR2 is SQIVND in the germline V gene (reference sequence). The CDR3 is 14 amino acids. The CDR3 region is CASNEAGTYNEQFF. In DNA, the CDR3 is TGTGCCAGTAATGAAGCGGGTACCTACAATGAGCAGTTCTTC.